This TCR beta chain was identified during a study of CD8+ T cells in alopecia areata. Whole-study context: Donors of skin were C3H/HeJ mice aged roughly 6-13 months with spontaneous alopecia, and recipients were approximately 6-11-week-old female C3H/HeJ mice.

Study results and limitations: Lesional scalp, notably in alopecia totalis/universalis, had clonality above that of normal scalp.

Combined cutaneous lymph node cells underwent sorting by CD4, CD8alpha, NKG2D, NKG2ACE and additional markers. This clone was seen a handful of times. Antigen specificity is unknown. Gene and germline names: mouse. The read stops 4 residues short of the end of the CDR3; the missing end is completed from the germline J gene. Germline assignment: CDR1 SGHDT and CDR2 FRDEAV. This CDR3 comprises 15 residues. TCR sequencing used cDNA made by reverse transcription of extracted RNA. Clones were read by immunoSEQ multiplex PCR, and TCRdb kept only the in-frame ones, dropping some. The sample includes around 300,000 clones, none of them occurring once.

The clonotype originates from a C3H/HeJ mouse with alopecia areata. The strain's MHC haplotype is H2-k. Sequenced material: CD4+ T cells sorted from a lymph node. V gene TRBV14 combines with J gene TRBJ2-5; 12 bases are a match to TRBD2. CDR3 DNA (partial): TGTGCCAGCAGTTTCGGGACTGGGGGGAAAGAC. Its translation is CASSFGTGGKD. The whole CDR3 sequence is CASSFGTGGKDTQYF. The variable domain in full, completed from reference TRBV14 and TRBJ2-5, reads EAGVTQSPRYAVLQEGQAVSFWCDPISGHDTLYWYQQPRDQGPQLLVYFRDEAVIDNSQLPSDRFSAVRPKGTNSTLKIQSAKQGDTATYLCASSFGTGGKDTQYFGPGTRLLVL.